This record concerns one TCR beta chain sequence. The sample is drawn from a study of T cell changes during pregnancy in multiple sclerosis. The assay was immunoSEQ multiplex PCR, and TCRdb's table has in-frame clones only and misses some. Found here are 75,000 to 80,000 clones, approximately 90% of them singletons; the top ten hold approximately 1.9%. The germline gives CDR1 SGHTA, CDR2 FQGNSA. The CDR3 has 14 residues. V lost 1 base to trimming and J lost 5 bases; unmatched junction nucleotides: 4. This sample comprised peripheral blood, obtained before pregnancy. The gene calls are TRBV7-2 and TRBJ2-5, with 7 bases aligning to TRBD2. The sequence derives from a female donor with multiple sclerosis, enrolled in a pregnancy study. The CDR3 region has the DNA TGTGCCAGCAGCTTAGTCTGGGGAGGGGAGACCCAGTACTTC. Translated: CASSLVWGGETQYF.